A selection of T cell receptor beta chains follows, all from one sample in a study of blood T cell repertoires in COVID-19. Some clones are missing from TCRdb's copy, which holds only in-frame ones; the method was immunoSEQ multiplex PCR. The table lists about 180,000 clones, 75% to 85% of them singletons. The sequencing sample was made of peripheral blood. The receptors derive from a human donor in a cohort sampled during active COVID-19. Each CDR3 is given with its conserved first and last residue.

v_call	j_call	cdr3_aa
TRBV2	TRBJ1-2	CASSERGRVLGNYGYTF
TRBV7-2	TRBJ1-1	CASSLSVTEAFF
TRBV6-5	TRBJ1-1	CASSPGQLNTEAFF
TRBV6-5	TRBJ1-5	CASRDRANQPQHF
TRBV3-1/TRBV3-2	TRBJ2-3	CASSPYSTDTQYF
TRBV24-1	TRBJ1-4	CATPGVRGEKLFF
TRBV11-2	TRBJ1-3	CASSPTGGGGNTIYF
TRBV5-1	TRBJ1-3	CASSLVGVGNTIYF
TRBV11-2	TRBJ2-7	CASSLNASYEQYF
TRBV9	TRBJ2-2	CASSPRTGVFTGELFF
TRBV25-1	TRBJ1-5	CASSGDSKDQPQHF
TRBV19	TRBJ1-2	CASILRDRGDYGYTF
TRBV4-2	TRBJ2-7	CASSQLGEGSEQYF
TRBV2	TRBJ2-7	CASSEVWTGPYEQYF
TRBV5-1	TRBJ2-3	CASSTGSTDTQYF
TRBV11-2	TRBJ1-3	CASSLAGGSGNTIYF
TRBV7-6	TRBJ2-7	CASSLGGLAGGLRYEQYF
TRBV18	TRBJ1-1	CASSPGPRNTEAFF
TRBV7-2	TRBJ2-2	CASSLVPSGNTGELFF
TRBV3-1/TRBV3-2	TRBJ2-7	CASSIGTSATYEQYF
TRBV5-1	TRBJ2-7	CASSWDRSYEQYF
TRBV9	TRBJ1-2	CASSPQGTGLYGYTF
TRBV28	TRBJ2-7	CASSLRVGFYEQYF
TRBV5-1	TRBJ1-4	CASSLDPAGPNEKLFF
TRBV7-3	TRBJ2-7	CASSFAETGRHEQYF
TRBV6-5	TRBJ2-7	CASTSYEQYF
TRBV4-1	TRBJ2-1	CASSQDYDSANEQFF
TRBV28	TRBJ1-4	CASSFPTGVTFF
TRBV24-1	TRBJ2-6	CATSDPDSFSGANVLTF
TRBV11-3	TRBJ2-7	CASSPGDRGGSYEQYF
TRBV19	TRBJ2-1	CASTGLAGASSYNEQFF
TRBV7-9	TRBJ1-4	CASSPQGGGPKEKLFF
TRBV7-8	TRBJ1-5	CASSPLLGANQPQHF
TRBV9	TRBJ1-2	CASSVGDGEAGYTF
TRBV10-2	TRBJ1-1	CASSEQGNTEAFF
TRBV6-5	TRBJ1-1	CASSPQGQGWSEAFF
TRBV19	TRBJ2-7	CASSRTAYEQYF